One and the same sample provided the 25 T cell receptor beta chains below, sequenced in a study of control samples from healthy donors and cancer patients (dated by TCRdb to 2018 to 2021). The receptor library was made with the immunoSEQ multiplex PCR assay. This is the immuneACCESS table as TCRdb keeps it, with only in-frame sequences that have V and J called. A part of the clones is gone; compared with another copy, unresolved V genes explain less than half, and the rest is unexplained. The sample table contains about 120,000 clones; only one count was recorded for roughly nine tenths of them. 0.95% to 1.3% of the sample rests with the top ten. Source material: PBMCs. The receptor set was obtained from a woman in her forties or fifties with colorectal cancer.

This clone was seen a single time. The J gene is TRBJ2-7, the V gene TRBV11-2; TRBD1 agrees at 9 bases. V was pared by 1 base and J by 6 bases, with 7 bases of the junction left unmatched. The CDR3 loop spans 15 amino acids. Germline V gene sequence: CDR1 SGHAT, CDR2 FQNNGV. The CDR3 DNA sequence: TGTGCCAGCAGCTTAGTTGGGACAGGGCTTCCCGAGCAGTACTTC. Translating gives CASSLVGTGLPEQYF. The full variable domain, its missing parts supplied by reference TRBV11-2 and TRBJ2-7, is EAGVAQSPRYKIIEKRQSVAFWCNPISGHATLYWYQQILGQGPKLLIQFQNNGVVDDSQLPKDRFSAERLKGVDSTLKIQPAKLEDSAVYLCASSLVGTGLPEQYFGPGTRLTVT.

J is TRBJ2-3 and V is TRBV2; the D gene is possibly TRBD2 (6 bases). The V end lost 5 bases, the J end lost 4 bases, and 13 bases lay between the germline ends. The CDR3 is 14 residues long. Germline loops: CDR1 SNHLY, CDR2 FYNNEI. CDR3 sequence reads: CASSLGAGPDTQYF. Here the CDR3 DNA reads TGTGCCAGCAGTTTGGGAGCGGGTCCAGATACGCAGTATTTT. Together with reference TRBV2 and TRBJ2-3, the CDR3 gives the full variable domain: EPEVTQTPSHQVTQMGQEVILRCVPISNHLYFYWYRQILGQKVEFLVSFYNNEISEKSEIFDDQFSVERPDGSNFTLKIRSTKLEDSAMYFCASSLGAGPDTQYFGPGTRLTVL.

The gene calls are TRBV7-8 and TRBJ1-6, with TRBD1 as a possible D gene (6 bases). Germline assignment: CDR1 SGHVS and CDR2 FQNEAQ. The CDR3 has 15 residues. Trimming left V 6 bases short and J 4 bases short, with 13 bases between. CDR3 in amino acids: CASSGQRIYNSPLHF. CDR3 bases: TGTGCCAGCAGTGGACAGAGAATTTATAATTCACCCCTCCACTTT.

The chain joins TRBV18 to TRBJ1-1; the match to TRBD1 covers 7 bases. V gave up 8 bases and J gave up 1 base; unmatched junction bases: 13. The CDR3 runs to 16 residues. CDR1 is KGHSH and CDR2 is LQKENI in the germline V gene. This chain's CDR3 is CASTRTGDPRNTEAFF. CDR3 bases: TGTGCCAGCACGCGAACAGGGGACCCAAGGAACACTGAAGCTTTCTTT.

This rearrangement joins TRBV28 to TRBJ2-7; 7 nucleotides match TRBD2. Trimming removed 4 bases from V and 7 bases from J; junction bases left unmatched: 10. CDR1 MDHEN and CDR2 SYDVKM come from the germline V gene. The CDR3 consists of 14 residues. CDR3 amino acids: CASSYSAGVQEQYF. The CDR3 DNA follows: TGTGCCAGCAGTTACTCGGCGGGAGTCCAGGAGCAGTACTTC. Complete variable domain (other parts from reference TRBV28 and TRBJ2-7): DVKVTQSSRYLVKRTGEKVFLECVQDMDHENMFWYRQDPGLGLRLIYFSYDVKMKEKGDIPEGYSVSREKKERFSLILESASTNQTSMYLCASSYSAGVQEQYFGPGTRLTVT.

The chain is built from TRBV6-5 and TRBJ2-7; the D gene is possibly TRBD2 (5 bases). V dropped 6 bases and J dropped 7 bases, with 19 bases sitting between them. This CDR3 spans 14 amino acids. The V gene's germline CDR1 is MNHEY and CDR2 SVGAGI. The CDR3 loop is CASSRTDLAREQYF. The CDR3, as DNA: TGTGCCAGCAGCCGGACCGACCTAGCTCGGGAGCAGTACTTC.

The V call is TRBV11-2, the J call TRBJ2-1; tentative D call: TRBD1 (5 bases). V was shortened by 1 base and J by 6 bases, with 13 bases between the two germline ends. Germline CDR1 SGHAT, CDR2 FQNNGV. The CDR3 has 15 amino acids. CDR3 sequence (DNA): TGTGCCAGCAGCTTAGTGCTGGCCAGGGTCAATGAGCAGTTCTTC. Its translation: CASSLVLARVNEQFF.

V gene TRBV28 combines with J gene TRBJ1-2; a possible D gene is TRBD1 (6 bases). V lost 5 bases, J lost 2 bases, and 12 bases lay in between. The CDR3 runs to 14 residues. The germline V gene has CDR1 MDHEN and CDR2 SYDVKM. CDR3 protein: CASSAGVVNYGYTF. The CDR3, as DNA: TGTGCCAGCAGTGCAGGGGTGGTGAACTATGGCTACACCTTC.

This chain uses TRBV5-1 with TRBJ1-1; D is uncertain. CDR1 SGHRS and CDR2 YFSETQ come from the germline V gene. The CDR3 loop spans 14 amino acids. V lost 0 bases and J 5 bases, leaving 11 bases between the germline ends. CDR3 nucleotide sequence: TGCGCCAGCAGCTTGGCCCACTCAGGTACTGAAGCTTTCTTT. It translates to CASSLAHSGTEAFF.

The chain links TRBV5-1 to TRBJ1-1, with D unclear. Per germline, CDR1 SGHRS and CDR2 YFSETQ. Trimming removed 0 bases from V and 3 bases from J, with 9 bases in between. There are 14 residues in the CDR3. In DNA, the CDR3 is TGCGCCAGCAGCTTGGATAGGGTGGACACTGAAGCTTTCTTT. Protein: CASSLDRVDTEAFF.

The rearrangement uses TRBV11-2 and TRBJ2-3; a weak D match, TRBD1 (7 bases). The CDR3 is 18 residues long. Germline assignment: CDR1 SGHAT and CDR2 FQNNGV. V lost 4 bases and J 1 base, leaving 21 bases between the germline ends. The CDR3 DNA sequence: TGTGCCAGCAGCTACAGAACAGGGGCGGGACTGGGCACAGATACGCAGTATTTT. This encodes CASSYRTGAGLGTDTQYF. Supplemented by reference TRBV11-2 and TRBJ2-3, the full variable domain reads EAGVAQSPRYKIIEKRQSVAFWCNPISGHATLYWYQQILGQGPKLLIQFQNNGVVDDSQLPKDRFSAERLKGVDSTLKIQPAKLEDSAVYLCASSYRTGAGLGTDTQYFGPGTRLTVL.

In DNA form, the CDR3 reads TGCAGCGAAGGGACCGAAGCGGGTGAAGCTTTCTTT. Protein sequence: CSEGTEAGEAFF. This chain uses TRBV29-1 with TRBJ1-1, with D possibly being TRBD1 (5 bases). Germline CDR1 and CDR2: SQVTM and ANQGSEA. V was trimmed by 7 bases and J by 7 bases, leaving 16 bases between them. The CDR3 has 12 amino acids. Variable domain in full (rest from reference TRBV29-1 and TRBJ1-1): SAVISQKPSRDICQRGTSLTIQCQVDSQVTMMFWYRQQPGQSLTLIATANQGSEATYESGFVIDKFPISRPNLTFSTLTVSNMSPEDSSIYLCSEGTEAGEAFFGQGTRLTVV.

This clone was seen once. This CDR3 reads CASSLRTVEQYF. The CDR3 bases are TGTGCCAGCAGCTTAAGGACCGTAGAGCAGTACTTC. The V call is TRBV7-8, the J call TRBJ2-7; D is unclear. Per the germline V gene, CDR1 is SGHVS and CDR2 is FQNEAQ. V was trimmed by 2 bases and J by 7 bases, leaving 9 bases between them. The CDR3 spans 12 residues.

Only one count was recorded for this clone. The chain is built from TRBV7-3 and TRBJ1-2, with D possibly matching TRBD1 (5 bases). The germline CDR1 and CDR2 sequences are SGHTA and FQGTGA. Trimming cost V 5 bases and J 8 bases, with 18 bases left between them. CDR3 length: 14 residues. Here the CDR3 DNA reads TGTGCCAGCAGCGCAAGCCGACAGCTGGGGGGCTACACCTTC. Protein product: CASSASRQLGGYTF. The variable domain in full, with the rest retrieved from reference TRBV7-3 and TRBJ1-2, is GAGVSQTPSNKVTEKGKYVELRCDPISGHTALYWYRQSLGQGPEFLIYFQGTGAADDSGLPNDRFFAVRPEGSVSTLKIQRTERGDSAVYLCASSASRQLGGYTFGSGTRLTVV.

The CDR3 loop is CATSSGLASRNEQFF. The CDR3 DNA is TGTGCCACAAGTAGCGGACTGGCATCCCGAAATGAGCAGTTCTTC. The rearrangement links TRBV24-1 to TRBJ2-1, with a tentative D call TRBD2 (6 bases). Germline assignment: CDR1 KGHDR and CDR2 SFDVKD. The V end lost 10 bases, the J end lost 7 bases, and 22 bases lay between the germline ends. CDR3 length: 15 residues.

This chain links TRBV6-6 with TRBJ2-1; D is possibly TRBD1 (6 bases). CDR1 and CDR2 from the germline V gene are MNHNY and SVGAGI (reference sequence). The CDR3 loop spans 13 amino acids. V gave up 6 bases and J gave up 8 bases, with 14 bases separating them. CDR3: CASSGTPRDEQFF. CDR3 coding DNA: TGTGCCAGCAGCGGGACACCTCGGGATGAGCAGTTCTTC.

The gene calls are TRBV30 and TRBJ1-4; maybe TRBD1 (6 bases). Trimming pared 4 bases from V and 4 bases from J, leaving 10 bases between. The CDR3 has 13 amino acids. CDR1 is GTSNPN and CDR2 is SVGIG in the germline V gene (reference sequence). CDR3 residues: CAWKDRSNEKLFF. DNA for the CDR3: TGTGCCTGGAAGGACAGAAGTAATGAAAAACTGTTTTTT.

This clone was recorded only once. The chain joins TRBV29-1 to TRBJ2-1; TRBD2 might be the D (6 bases). The CDR3 length is 16 residues. Per germline, CDR1 SQVTM and CDR2 ANQGSEA. V was cut by 5 bases and J by 2 bases, with 19 bases left in between. CDR3 in DNA: TGCAGCGTTCCAGAGAAATTAGCGGACACCTACAATGAGCAGTTCTTC. Amino acids: CSVPEKLADTYNEQFF.

In its sample, this clone was seen a few times. The rearrangement uses TRBV6-5 and TRBJ2-5; 7 bases match TRBD1. This CDR3 is built from 15 residues. The V gene end was trimmed by 5 bases and the J gene end by 5 bases; junction bases not matched to a gene: 11. Per germline, CDR1 MNHEY and CDR2 SVGAGI. This CDR3 reads CASSPYRGGGETQYF. As DNA, the CDR3 is TGTGCCAGCAGTCCCTATCGAGGGGGCGGGGAGACCCAGTACTTC.

The chain employs TRBV19 and TRBJ1-1, with no clear D. Trimming removed 5 bases at V and 1 base at J, with 8 bases between. Germline-derived CDR1 and CDR2 are LNHDA and SQIVND (reference sequence). The CDR3 length is 13 residues. CDR3 DNA sequence: TGTGCCAGTAGTTCCCAGGCGAACACTGAAGCTTTCTTT. This sequence encodes CASSSQANTEAFF.

The chain couples TRBV13 to TRBJ1-3, with 10 bases aligning to TRBD1. CDR1 is PRHDT, CDR2 FYEKMQ, per germline (reference sequence). V shed 4 bases, J shed 3 bases, and the junction held 12 bases outside the gene matches. The length of the CDR3 is 18 residues. CDR3 DNA: TGTGCCAGCAGCTCCTGGAAGACAGGGGGCGCGGGTGGAAACACCATATATTTT. This encodes CASSSWKTGGAGGNTIYF.

This clone was found a few times. V gene TRBV15 combines with J gene TRBJ2-1; weak D call: TRBD1 (5 bases). This CDR3 has 14 residues. In germline, CDR1 is LNHNV, CDR2 YYDKDF (reference sequence). Trimming took 4 bases from V and 5 from J, leaving 12 bases between them. CDR3: CATSTTDRHNEQFF. The CDR3 DNA reads as TGTGCCACCAGCACCACAGACAGACACAATGAGCAGTTCTTC.

Points on this clone: In the same sample, other DNA sequences code for this CDR3. The chain carries TRBV5-1 and TRBJ2-5; perhaps D is TRBD1 or TRBD2 (6 bases each). The CDR3 is 14 amino acids. V shed 0 bases and J shed 4 bases, with 10 bases lying between them. Germline values: CDR1 SGHRS, CDR2 YFSETQ. Here the CDR3 reads CASSLGGRGETQYF. CDR3 nucleotide sequence: TGCGCCAGCAGCTTGGGGGGGCGGGGAGAGACCCAGTACTTC.

The rearrangement links TRBV3-1 (or the pseudogene TRBV3-2) to TRBJ2-3; D remains unclear. V was cut by 2 bases and J by 0 bases, with 12 bases left in between. Looked up from germline, CDR1 is LGHDT and CDR2 is YNNKEL (reference sequence). This CDR3 has 16 residues. The chain's CDR3 is CASSQRLPASTDTQYF. DNA of the CDR3: TGTGCCAGCAGCCAACGTTTACCAGCAAGCACAGATACGCAGTATTTT.

The rearrangement uses TRBV7-9 and TRBJ1-2, with 8 bases identical to TRBD1. The ends lost 3 bases at V and 2 bases at J; junction bases unmatched: 5. Germline assignment: CDR1 SEHNR and CDR2 FQNEAQ (reference sequence). CDR3 length: 15 amino acids. Here the CDR3 reads CASSFTGGANYGYTF. The CDR3, as DNA: TGTGCCAGCAGCTTCACAGGGGGTGCCAACTATGGCTACACCTTC.